This T cell receptor beta chain came from a study of blood T cell repertoires in COVID-19. Across the study: Italy, Spain and the United States were the sources of the convalescent and acute COVID-19 samples. Sample material is recorded as cDNA or gDNA derived from T cells, B-cell-depleted T cells, or PBMCs.

As originally analysed: The authors estimated nucleated cell counts from reference gene primer amplification. Profiled with immunoSEQ multiplex PCR; TCRdb holds only in-frame clones, not every one. V and J calls and clone size are copied from that table; D and trimming were computed from the DNA. The sample lists around 120,000 clones, about three quarters occurring once. Trimming left V 0 bases short and J 7 bases short, with 12 bases between. This CDR3 comprises 14 residues. Germline lookup yields CDR1 KGHSH and CDR2 LQKENI. Sequenced input: peripheral blood. The chain has TRBV18 and TRBJ2-5; unclear D gene. The sequence came from a man older than 75 with acute or convalescent COVID-19. CDR3 loop: CASSPPNEQLTQYF. CDR3 nucleotide sequence: TGTGCCAGCTCACCACCGAATGAACAGTTGACCCAGTACTTC.